These T cell receptor beta chains were read from a single sample in a study of early T cells in non-severe SARS-CoV-2 infection. TCRdb called the 5' RACE reads again in MiXCR, with one record for every CDR3 protein. The sample includes 25,000 to 30,000 distinct CDR3 sequences, roughly 5.1% seen only once; the top ten take roughly 10%. Specimen: whole blood. These receptors were collected from an adult who was a healthcare worker with PCR-confirmed SARS-CoV-2 infection or an uninfected control (not recorded which). The CDR3 runs from the conserved cysteine through the conserved F or W. Fields, in order: D gene, V gene, J gene, clone size, CDR3 protein, CDR3 DNA. The D gene is left open where the match is weak. For some rows the clone size is stated as once, few or many, or as a class when expanded; others skip it.

D: -; V: TRBV7-9; J: TRBJ2-5; size: many; CDR3: CASMGKSQETQYF; DNA: TGTGCCAGCATGGGAAAAAGCCAAGAGACCCAGTACTTC
D: -; V: TRBV6-5; J: TRBJ1-2; size: few; CDR3: CASSTGRVRDGYTF; DNA: TGTGCCAGCAGTACAGGGCGGGTGAGGGATGGCTACACCTTC
D: -; V: TRBV19; J: TRBJ1-5; size: many; CDR3: CASRDRNSNQPQHF; DNA: TGTGCCAGTAGGGACAGAAATAGCAATCAGCCCCAGCATTTT
D: TRBD2; V: TRBV10-3; J: TRBJ2-3; size: -; CDR3: CAIRGQLAGLADTQYF; DNA: TGTGCCATCAGAGGACAGCTAGCGGGGCTTGCAGATACGCAGTATTTT
D: TRBD2; V: TRBV7-9; J: TRBJ2-3; size: many; CDR3: CASSFGLAVADTQYF; DNA: TGTGCCAGCAGCTTTGGACTAGCGGTCGCGGATACGCAGTATTTT
D: -; V: TRBV6-6; J: TRBJ1-5; size: many; CDR3: CASREWGTGGQPQHF; DNA: TGTGCCAGCAGAGAGTGGGGTACAGGCGGTCAGCCCCAGCATTTT
D: TRBD2; V: TRBV11-2; J: TRBJ2-3; size: many; CDR3: CASSHTSGSRTDTQYF; DNA: TGTGCCAGCAGCCACACTAGCGGGAGTCGCACAGATACGCAGTATTTT
D: TRBD1; V: TRBV7-2; J: TRBJ2-5; size: -; CDR3: CASSAGTGGLTQYF; DNA: TGTGCCAGCAGCGCCGGGACAGGGGGCTTGACCCAGTACTTC
D: -; V: TRBV14; J: TRBJ1-5; size: -; CDR3: CASSQGVSQPQHF; DNA: TGTGCCAGCAGCCAGGGGGTCTCTCAGCCCCAGCATTTT
D: -; V: TRBV5-1; J: TRBJ1-4; size: many; CDR3: CASSVQTTNEKLFF; DNA: TGCGCCAGCAGCGTACAGACAACTAATGAAAAACTGTTTTTT
D: TRBD1; V: TRBV11-2; J: TRBJ2-7; size: many; CDR3: CASSLDWRTGGFLNGEQYF; DNA: TGTGCCAGCAGCTTAGATTGGAGGACAGGGGGGTTTCTTAATGGGGAGCAGTACTTC
D: -; V: TRBV7-9; J: TRBJ2-3; size: few; CDR3: CASSPMGYTDTQYF; DNA: TGTGCCAGCAGCCCTATGGGTTACACAGATACGCAGTATTTT
D: TRBD2; V: TRBV28; J: TRBJ2-7; size: many; CDR3: CASSPADSGRPYEQYF; DNA: TGTGCCAGCAGTCCGGCCGATAGCGGGAGACCCTACGAGCAGTACTTC
D: TRBD1; V: TRBV5-6; J: TRBJ1-2; size: many; CDR3: CASSSTGAGYTF; DNA: TGTGCCAGCAGCTCGACAGGGGCTGGCTACACCTTC
D: TRBD1; V: TRBV27; J: TRBJ2-2; size: -; CDR3: CASSLAGTENTGELFF; DNA: TGTGCCAGCAGTTTGGCAGGGACAGAAAACACCGGGGAGCTGTTTTTT
D: -; V: TRBV20-1; J: TRBJ1-6; size: many; CDR3: CSAIRTENSPLHF; DNA: TGCAGTGCTATACGGACCGAGAATTCACCCCTCCACTTT
D: -; V: TRBV20-1; J: TRBJ1-5; size: many; CDR3: CSATPLGQGNQPQHF; DNA: TGCAGTGCCACCCCGCTGGGGCAGGGCAATCAGCCCCAGCATTTT
D: -; V: TRBV7-2; J: TRBJ2-7; size: many; CDR3: CASGEVLSSYEQYF; DNA: TGTGCCAGCGGGGAGGTCTTGAGCTCCTACGAGCAGTACTTC
D: -; V: TRBV27; J: TRBJ2-3; size: -; CDR3: CASTPRWGTDTQYF; DNA: TGTGCCAGCACCCCGCGCTGGGGCACAGATACGCAGTATTTT
D: -; V: TRBV7-2; J: TRBJ1-2; size: many; CDR3: CASSRGAGQDGYTF; DNA: TGTGCCAGCAGCAGAGGGGCAGGCCAAGATGGCTACACCTTC
D: TRBD2; V: TRBV10-2; J: TRBJ2-7; size: -; CDR3: CATRGTSGYEQYF; DNA: TGCGCCACCCGCGGGACTAGCGGTTACGAGCAGTACTTC
D: -; V: TRBV11-2; J: TRBJ2-7; size: many; CDR3: CASSLDSIYEQYF; DNA: TGTGCCAGCAGCTTAGATTCAATCTACGAGCAGTACTTC
D: TRBD1; V: TRBV5-1; J: TRBJ1-6; size: many; CDR3: CASSRDRDNSPLHF; DNA: TGCGCCAGCAGCAGGGACAGGGATAACTCACCCCTCCACTTT
D: TRBD1; V: TRBV6-5; J: TRBJ1-2; size: many; CDR3: CASSRGTGGIYGYTF; DNA: TGTGCCAGCAGTCGTGGGACAGGGGGAATTTATGGCTACACCTTC
D: -; V: TRBV5-1; J: TRBJ1-1; size: many; CDR3: CASSPGTASRDTEAFF; DNA: TGCGCCAGCAGCCCCGGGACGGCCTCGAGGGACACTGAAGCTTTCTTT
D: -; V: TRBV7-2; J: TRBJ1-5; size: many; CDR3: CASSLKGNNQPQHF; DNA: TGTGCCAGCAGCTTAAAAGGGAATAATCAGCCCCAGCATTTT
D: TRBD1; V: TRBV20-1; J: TRBJ1-1; size: many; CDR3: CSARTRDRGRSEAFF; DNA: TGCAGTGCTAGAACCCGGGACAGGGGGCGTTCTGAAGCTTTCTTT
D: TRBD1; V: TRBV6-5; J: TRBJ1-2; size: many; CDR3: CASRGQGNYGYTF; DNA: TGTGCCAGCAGGGGACAGGGTAACTATGGCTACACCTTC
D: -; V: TRBV20-1; J: TRBJ2-7; size: many; CDR3: CSANKGLGYEQYF; DNA: TGCAGTGCTAATAAGGGGTTGGGCTACGAGCAGTACTTC
D: TRBD1; V: TRBV7-6; J: TRBJ2-5; size: many; CDR3: CASSLAGQGSPLHF; DNA: TGTGCCAGCAGCTTAGCGGGACAGGGTAGCCCACTTCACTTC
D: -; V: TRBV20-1; J: TRBJ1-5; size: -; CDR3: CSARAGRDQPQHF; DNA: TGCAGTGCTAGAGCGGGCAGGGATCAGCCCCAGCATTTT
D: TRBD1; V: TRBV29-1; J: TRBJ1-1; size: many; CDR3: CSVLTGGGEAFF; DNA: TGCAGCGTACTGACAGGGGGAGGAGAAGCTTTCTTT
D: TRBD1; V: TRBV5-6; J: TRBJ1-1; size: -; CDR3: CASSLRQGVFTEAFF; DNA: TGTGCCAGCAGCTTGAGGCAGGGGGTATTTACTGAAGCTTTCTTT
D: TRBD2; V: TRBV7-2; J: TRBJ2-1; size: many; CDR3: CASSPAKWSGGDNEQFF; DNA: TGTGCCAGCAGCCCCGCGAAGTGGAGCGGGGGGGACAATGAGCAGTTCTTC
D: -; V: TRBV5-1; J: TRBJ1-1; size: many; CDR3: CASSLALDTEAFF; DNA: TGCGCCAGCAGCTTGGCCTTGGACACTGAAGCTTTCTTT
D: TRBD2; V: TRBV4-2; J: TRBJ2-5; size: many; CDR3: CASSQEGSGVETQYF; DNA: TGTGCCAGCAGCCAAGAGGGCAGCGGGGTTGAGACCCAGTACTTC
D: TRBD1; V: TRBV29-1; J: TRBJ2-3; size: -; CDR3: CSVARGRPDTQYF; DNA: TGCAGCGTTGCGAGGGGGCGCCCAGATACGCAGTATTTT
D: -; V: TRBV2; J: TRBJ1-6; size: many; CDR3: CASSAERTVNSPLHF; DNA: TGTGCCAGCAGTGCCGAGAGGACAGTTAATTCACCCCTCCACTTT
D: -; V: TRBV5-1; J: TRBJ2-2; size: few; CDR3: CASSIVAGSDTGELFF; DNA: TGCGCCAGCAGCATAGTTGCAGGGTCGGACACCGGGGAGCTGTTTTTT
D: -; V: TRBV3-1; J: TRBJ2-3; size: -; CDR3: CVSSQAAGALADTQYF; DNA: TGTGTCAGCAGCCAAGCGGCAGGGGCTCTCGCAGATACGCAGTATTTT
D: TRBD2; V: TRBV6-5; J: TRBJ2-1; size: many; CDR3: CASSEGTSGMIYNEQFF; DNA: TGTGCCAGCAGTGAAGGGACTAGCGGGATGATCTACAATGAGCAGTTCTTC
D: -; V: TRBV20-1; J: TRBJ1-2; size: many; CDR3: CSAREGGTYGYTF; DNA: TGCAGTGCTAGAGAGGGCGGAACCTATGGCTACACCTTC